This T cell receptor (beta chain) comes out of a study of blood T cell repertoires in COVID-19. Study-level background: Samples of COVID-19 (acute and convalescent) were obtained from the United States, Italy and Spain. T cells, B-cell-depleted T cells, or PBMCs provided the cDNA or gDNA that served as material.

In the authors' workflow: Estimation of nucleated cell counts was performed using reference gene primer amplification. Data came from immunoSEQ multiplex PCR; TCRdb stores just in-frame clones and leaves some out. V, J and clone size are those of that table, while D and trimming were read from the DNA. Among fewer than 30,000 clones listed, around nine tenths were seen once. The sequence was collected from a human donor in a cohort sampled during active COVID-19. Material: peripheral blood.

CDR3 amino acids: CASSLLRGVQPQHF. The CDR3 DNA sequence: TGTGCCAGCAGTTTACTCCGGGGGGTTCAGCCCCAGCATTTT. The chain has TRBV28 and TRBJ1-5; tentatively, D is TRBD1 (5 bases). The CDR3 length is 14 residues. V was clipped by 2 bases and J by 6 bases, with 11 bases between them. CDR1 is MDHEN, CDR2 SYDVKM, per germline. Variable domain in full (rest from reference TRBV28 and TRBJ1-5): DVKVTQSSRYLVKRTGEKVFLECVQDMDHENMFWYRQDPGLGLRLIYFSYDVKMKEKGDIPEGYSVSREKKERFSLILESASTNQTSMYLCASSLLRGVQPQHFGDGTRLSIL.